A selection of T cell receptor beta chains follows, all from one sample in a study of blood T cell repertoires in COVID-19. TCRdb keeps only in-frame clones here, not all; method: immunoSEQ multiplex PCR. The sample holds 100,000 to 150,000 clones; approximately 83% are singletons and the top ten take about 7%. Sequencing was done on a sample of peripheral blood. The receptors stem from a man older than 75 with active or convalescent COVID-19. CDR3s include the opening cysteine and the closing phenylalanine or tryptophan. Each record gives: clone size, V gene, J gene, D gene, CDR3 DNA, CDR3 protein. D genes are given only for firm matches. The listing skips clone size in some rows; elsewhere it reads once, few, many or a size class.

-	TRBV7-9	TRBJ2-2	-	TGTGCCAGCAGCCGATCCAGCACCGGGGAGCTGTTTTTT	CASSRSSTGELFF
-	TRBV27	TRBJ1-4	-	TGTGCCAGCAGTCCCCCCCGGGTCACAACTAATGAAAAACTGTTTTTT	CASSPPRVTTNEKLFF
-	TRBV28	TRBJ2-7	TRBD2	TGTGCCAGCAGCCCCCCCGGGACTAGAGCCTTCTACGAGCAGTACTTC	CASSPPGTRAFYEQYF
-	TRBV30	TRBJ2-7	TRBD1	TGTGCCTGTAGGGACAGGGGGCGCCGAGAGCAGTACTTC	CACRDRGRREQYF
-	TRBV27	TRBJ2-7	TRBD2	TGTGCCAGCAGTTCAAGACTAGCGGGAGTCTCCTACGAGCAGTACTTC	CASSSRLAGVSYEQYF
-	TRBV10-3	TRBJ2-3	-	TGTGCCATCAGTGGACAAAGCACAGATACGCAGTATTTT	CAISGQSTDTQYF
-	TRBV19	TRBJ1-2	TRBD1	TGTGCCAGTAGTTCACATTCAGGGGGCGCGGGCTATGGCTACACCTTC	CASSSHSGGAGYGYTF
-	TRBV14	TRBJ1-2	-	TGTGCCAGCAGCCAAGAGGGAGGGGTGAGAGGCTACACCTTC	CASSQEGGVRGYTF
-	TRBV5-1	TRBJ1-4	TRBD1	TGCGCCAGCAGCTTGGGTCAGGGGGGAGAAAAACTGTTTTTT	CASSLGQGGEKLFF
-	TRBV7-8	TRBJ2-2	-	TGTGCCAGCAGCCCGGAGTTGAGGTCCACCGGGGAGCTGTTTTTT	CASSPELRSTGELFF
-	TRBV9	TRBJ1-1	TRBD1	TGTGCCAGCAGCGCAAACGACAGGGCCACTGAAGCTTTCTTT	CASSANDRATEAFF
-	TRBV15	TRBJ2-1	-	TGTGCCACCCAAGTAGGGGTTGGAGTCTACAATGAGCAGTTCTTC	CATQVGVGVYNEQFF
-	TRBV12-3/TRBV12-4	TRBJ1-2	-	TGTGCCAGCAGTCGTGACATGAACTATGGCTACACCTTC	CASSRDMNYGYTF
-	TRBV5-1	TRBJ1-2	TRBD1	TGCGCCAGCAGCGTCGGGACAGACCAAAACTATGGCTACACCTTC	CASSVGTDQNYGYTF
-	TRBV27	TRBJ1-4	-	TGTGCCAGCAGTCGACCGACCGGACAGCAGTATAATGAAAAACTGTTTTTT	CASSRPTGQQYNEKLFF
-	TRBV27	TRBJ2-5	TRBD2	TGTGCCAGCAGTTTTGGGGGGGGCCAAGAGACCCAGTACTTC	CASSFGGGQETQYF
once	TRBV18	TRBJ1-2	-	TGTGCCAGCTCACCAGACAGAAACTATGGCTACACCTTC	CASSPDRNYGYTF